This TCR beta chain stems from a study of T cells of healthy individuals. TCRdb reanalysed the 5' RACE reads using MiXCR and keeps one entry per CDR3 protein. Of approximately 52,000 distinct CDR3 sequences listed, roughly 14% are singletons. This clonotype showed up many times. The receptor's source is a human donor in good health.

In DNA, the CDR3 is TGTGCCAGCGGTTCCGGGGCACGTTATGGCTACACCTTC. Its translation is CASGSGARYGYTF. This chain uses TRBV12-3 or TRBV12-4 with TRBJ1-2, with a weak D call TRBD1 (5 bases). Trimming shortened V by 8 bases and J by 5 bases, and 15 bases separated the two germline ends. The CDR3 extends over 13 amino acids.